This T cell receptor beta chain was obtained from a study of blood T cell repertoires in COVID-19. Overall study context: T cells, B-cell-depleted T cells, or PBMCs provided the cDNA or gDNA that served as material.

This clone came up a few times. V was clipped by 5 bases and J by 1 base, with 8 bases between them. The CDR3 consists of 13 residues. Germline CDR1 MNHEY, CDR2 SVGEGT. Assay used: immunoSEQ multiplex PCR; TCRdb lists only in-frame clones, some missing. This sample has tens of thousands of clones, with under 90% found just once. The sequence was collected from a human donor in a cohort sampled during active COVID-19. The gene calls are TRBV6-2 or TRBV6-3 and TRBJ1-1; D is ambiguous. Specimen: peripheral blood. CDR3 sequence: CASSKTENTEAFF. The CDR3 DNA reads as TGTGCCAGCAGTAAAACAGAGAACACTGAAGCTTTCTTT.